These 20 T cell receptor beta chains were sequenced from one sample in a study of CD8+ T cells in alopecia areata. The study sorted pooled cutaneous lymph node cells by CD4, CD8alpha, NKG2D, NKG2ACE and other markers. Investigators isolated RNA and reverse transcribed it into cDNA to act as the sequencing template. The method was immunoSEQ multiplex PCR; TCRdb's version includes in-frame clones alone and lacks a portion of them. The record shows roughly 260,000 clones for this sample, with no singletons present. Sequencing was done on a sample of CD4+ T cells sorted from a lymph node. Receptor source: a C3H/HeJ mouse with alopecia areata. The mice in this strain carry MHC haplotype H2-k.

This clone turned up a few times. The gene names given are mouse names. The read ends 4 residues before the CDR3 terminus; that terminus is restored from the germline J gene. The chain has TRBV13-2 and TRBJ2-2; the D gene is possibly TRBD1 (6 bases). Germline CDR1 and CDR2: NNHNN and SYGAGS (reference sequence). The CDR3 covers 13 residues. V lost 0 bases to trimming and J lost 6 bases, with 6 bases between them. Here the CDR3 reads CASGDEGAGQLYF. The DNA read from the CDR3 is TGTGCCAGCGGTGATGAGGGGGCCGGG.

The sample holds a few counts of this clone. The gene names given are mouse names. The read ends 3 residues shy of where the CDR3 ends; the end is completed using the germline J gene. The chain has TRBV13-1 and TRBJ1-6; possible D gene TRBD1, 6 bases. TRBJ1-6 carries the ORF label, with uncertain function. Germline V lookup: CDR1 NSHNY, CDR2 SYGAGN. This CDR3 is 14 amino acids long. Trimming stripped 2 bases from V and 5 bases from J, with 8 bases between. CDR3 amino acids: CASSEQGHNSPLYF. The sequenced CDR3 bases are TGTGCCAGCAGTGAACAGGGTCATAATTCGCCC.

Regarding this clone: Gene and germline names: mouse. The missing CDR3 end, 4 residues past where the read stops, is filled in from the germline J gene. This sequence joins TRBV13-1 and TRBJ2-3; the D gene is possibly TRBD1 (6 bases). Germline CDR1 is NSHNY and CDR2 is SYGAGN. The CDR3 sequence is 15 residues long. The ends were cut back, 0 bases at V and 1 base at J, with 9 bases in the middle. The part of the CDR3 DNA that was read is TGTGCCAGCAGTGATGCAGGGGCTGGTGCAGAA. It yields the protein CASSDAGAGAE. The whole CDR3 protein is CASSDAGAGAETLYF.

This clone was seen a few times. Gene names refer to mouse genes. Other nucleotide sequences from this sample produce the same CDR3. CDR3 DNA (partial): TGTGCCAGCAGTAGGGACAGATTCTCC. Translating it yields CASSRDRFS. The whole CDR3 is CASSRDRFSDYTF. The chain is built from TRBV19 and TRBJ1-2, with TRBD1 matching over 7 bases. The observed sequence ends 4 residues before the CDR3 terminus, with the missing tail filled in from the germline J gene. The CDR3 runs 13 residues. V lost 3 bases to trimming and J lost 4 bases; unmatched junction nucleotides: 3. Germline V gives CDR1 FNHDT, CDR2 SITEND (reference sequence).

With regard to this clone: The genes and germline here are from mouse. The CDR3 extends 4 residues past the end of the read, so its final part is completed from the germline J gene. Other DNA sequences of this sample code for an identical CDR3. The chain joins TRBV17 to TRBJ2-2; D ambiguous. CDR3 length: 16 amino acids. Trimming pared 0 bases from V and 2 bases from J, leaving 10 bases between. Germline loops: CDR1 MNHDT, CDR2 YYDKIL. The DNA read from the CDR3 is TGTGCTAGCAGTAGAGAACGAGGTGCGAACACCGGG. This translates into CASSRERGANTG. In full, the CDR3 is CASSRERGANTGQLYF.

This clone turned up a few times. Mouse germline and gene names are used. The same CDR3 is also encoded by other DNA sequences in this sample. The chain's CDR3 is CASSPGLGASAETLYF. The CDR3 bases that were read are TGTGCCAGCAGTCCCGGACTGGGGGCTAGTGCAGAA. This sequence joins TRBV19 and TRBJ2-3; 10 nucleotides match TRBD2. The read ends 4 residues before the CDR3 terminus; that terminus is restored from the germline J gene. With V trimmed by 4 bases and J by 0 bases, 5 bases remained unmatched. The CDR3 sequence is 16 residues long. Germline lookup yields CDR1 FNHDT and CDR2 SITEND (reference sequence).

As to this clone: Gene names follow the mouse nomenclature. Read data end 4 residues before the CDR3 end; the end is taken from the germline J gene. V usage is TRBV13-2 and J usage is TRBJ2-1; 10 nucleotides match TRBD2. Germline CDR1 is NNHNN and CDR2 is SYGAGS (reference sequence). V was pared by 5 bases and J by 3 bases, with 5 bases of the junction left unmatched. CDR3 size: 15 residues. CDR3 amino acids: CASGDDWGVYAEQFF. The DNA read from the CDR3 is TGTGCCAGCGGGGACGACTGGGGGGTCTATGCT.

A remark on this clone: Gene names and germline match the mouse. CDR3 loop: CASSDTNQDTQYF. The CDR3 bases that were read are TGTGCTAGCAGTGACACTAACCAAGAC. This sequence joins TRBV17 and TRBJ2-5; D unclear. The CDR3 end lies 4 residues beyond the end of the read and is filled in from the germline J gene. Trimming pared 5 bases from V and 0 bases from J, leaving 6 bases between. CDR1 is MNHDT, CDR2 YYDKIL, per germline. The CDR3 loop spans 13 amino acids. The full variable domain, its missing parts supplied by reference TRBV17 and TRBJ2-5, is DTTVKQNPRYKLARVGKPVNLICSQTMNHDTMYWYQKKPNQAPKLLLFYYDKILNREADTFEKFQSSRPNNSFCSLYIGSAGLEYSAMYLCASSDTNQDTQYFGPGTRLLVL.

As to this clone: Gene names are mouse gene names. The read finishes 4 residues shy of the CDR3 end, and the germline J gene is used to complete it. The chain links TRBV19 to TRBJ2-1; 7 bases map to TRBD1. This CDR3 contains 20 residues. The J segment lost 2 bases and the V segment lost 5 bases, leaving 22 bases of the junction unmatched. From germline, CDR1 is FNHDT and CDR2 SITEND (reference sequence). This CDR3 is CASSPVQGKEKNYYYAEQFF. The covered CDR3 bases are TGTGCCAGCAGCCCCGTACAGGGGAAAGAGAAAAATTACTACTATGCT.

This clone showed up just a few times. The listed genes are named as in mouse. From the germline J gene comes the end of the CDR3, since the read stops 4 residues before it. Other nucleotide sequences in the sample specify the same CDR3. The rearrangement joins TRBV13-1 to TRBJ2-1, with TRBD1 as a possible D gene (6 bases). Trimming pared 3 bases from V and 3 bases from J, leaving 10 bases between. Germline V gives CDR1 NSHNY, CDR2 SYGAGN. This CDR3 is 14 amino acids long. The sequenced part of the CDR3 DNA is TGTGCCAGCAGTGCCGGGACAATCTATGCT. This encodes CASSAGTIYA. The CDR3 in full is CASSAGTIYAEQFF.

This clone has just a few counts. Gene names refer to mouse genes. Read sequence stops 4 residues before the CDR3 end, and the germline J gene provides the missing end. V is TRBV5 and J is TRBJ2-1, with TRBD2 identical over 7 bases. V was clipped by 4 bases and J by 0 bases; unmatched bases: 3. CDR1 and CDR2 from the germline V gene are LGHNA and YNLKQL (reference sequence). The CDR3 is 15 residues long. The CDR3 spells CASSRGLYNYAEQFF. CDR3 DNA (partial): TGTGCCAGCAGCCGGGGACTGTATAACTATGCT.

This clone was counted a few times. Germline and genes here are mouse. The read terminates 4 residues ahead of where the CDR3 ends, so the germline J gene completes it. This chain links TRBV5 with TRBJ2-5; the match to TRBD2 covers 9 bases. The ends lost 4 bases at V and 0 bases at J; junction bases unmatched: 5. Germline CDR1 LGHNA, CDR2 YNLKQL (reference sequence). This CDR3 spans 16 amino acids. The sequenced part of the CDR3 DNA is TGTGCCAGCAGCCGCATACTGGGGGGTAACCAAGAC. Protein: CASSRILGGNQD. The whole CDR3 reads CASSRILGGNQDTQYF.

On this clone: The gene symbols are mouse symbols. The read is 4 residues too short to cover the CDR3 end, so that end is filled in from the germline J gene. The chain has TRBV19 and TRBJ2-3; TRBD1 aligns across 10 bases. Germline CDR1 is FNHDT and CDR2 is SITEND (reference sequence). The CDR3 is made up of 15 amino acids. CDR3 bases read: TGTGCCAGCAGTCCAAGGGACAGGGGTGGAGAA. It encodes CASSPRDRGGE. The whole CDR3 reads CASSPRDRGGETLYF.

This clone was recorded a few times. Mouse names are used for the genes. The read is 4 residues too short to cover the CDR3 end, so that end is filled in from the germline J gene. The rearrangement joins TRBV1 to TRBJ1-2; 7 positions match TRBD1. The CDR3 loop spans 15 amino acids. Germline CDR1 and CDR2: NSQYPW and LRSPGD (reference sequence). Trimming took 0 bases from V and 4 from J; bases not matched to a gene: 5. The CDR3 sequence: CTCSAEQGSGSDYTF. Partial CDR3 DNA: TGCACCTGCAGTGCAGAACAGGGGAGCGGCTCC.

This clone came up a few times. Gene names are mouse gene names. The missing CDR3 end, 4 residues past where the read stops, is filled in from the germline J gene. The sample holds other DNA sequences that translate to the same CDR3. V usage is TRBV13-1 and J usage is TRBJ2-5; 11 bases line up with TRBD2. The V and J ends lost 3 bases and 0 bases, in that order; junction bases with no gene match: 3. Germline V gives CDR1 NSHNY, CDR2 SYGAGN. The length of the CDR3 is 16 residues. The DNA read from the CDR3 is TGTGCCAGCAGTGCAGGGACTGGGGGTAACCAAGAC. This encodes CASSAGTGGNQD. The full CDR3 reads CASSAGTGGNQDTQYF.

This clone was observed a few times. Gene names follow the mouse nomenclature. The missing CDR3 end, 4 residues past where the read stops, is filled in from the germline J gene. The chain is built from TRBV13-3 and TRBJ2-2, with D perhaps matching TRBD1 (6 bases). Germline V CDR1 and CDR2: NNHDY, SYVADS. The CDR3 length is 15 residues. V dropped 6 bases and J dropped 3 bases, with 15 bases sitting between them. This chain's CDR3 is CASTNKQGDTGQLYF. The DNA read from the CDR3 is TGTGCCAGCACCAACAAACAGGGTGACACCGGG.

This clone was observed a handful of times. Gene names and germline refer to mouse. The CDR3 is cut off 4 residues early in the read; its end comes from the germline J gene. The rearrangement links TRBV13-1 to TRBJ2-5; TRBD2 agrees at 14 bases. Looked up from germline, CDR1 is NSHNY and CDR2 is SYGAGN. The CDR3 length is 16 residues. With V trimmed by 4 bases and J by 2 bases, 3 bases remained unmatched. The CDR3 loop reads CASSSGLGGPQDTQYF. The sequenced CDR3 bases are TGTGCCAGCAGTTCGGGACTGGGGGGGCCCCAAGAC.

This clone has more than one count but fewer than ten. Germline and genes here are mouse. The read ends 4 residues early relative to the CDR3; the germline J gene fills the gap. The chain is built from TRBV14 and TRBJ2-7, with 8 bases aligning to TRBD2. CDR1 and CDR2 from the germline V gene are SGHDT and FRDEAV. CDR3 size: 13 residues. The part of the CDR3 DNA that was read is TGTGCCAGCAGCCTCTCACTGGGGGAT. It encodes CASSLSLGD. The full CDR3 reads CASSLSLGDEQYF.

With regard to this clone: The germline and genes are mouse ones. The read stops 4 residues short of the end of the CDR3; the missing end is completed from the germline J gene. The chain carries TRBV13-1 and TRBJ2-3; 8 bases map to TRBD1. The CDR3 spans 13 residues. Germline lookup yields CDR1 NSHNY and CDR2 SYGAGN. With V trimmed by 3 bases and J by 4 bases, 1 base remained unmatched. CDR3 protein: CASSGTGTETLYF. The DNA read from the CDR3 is TGTGCCAGCAGTGGGACAGGGACAGAA.

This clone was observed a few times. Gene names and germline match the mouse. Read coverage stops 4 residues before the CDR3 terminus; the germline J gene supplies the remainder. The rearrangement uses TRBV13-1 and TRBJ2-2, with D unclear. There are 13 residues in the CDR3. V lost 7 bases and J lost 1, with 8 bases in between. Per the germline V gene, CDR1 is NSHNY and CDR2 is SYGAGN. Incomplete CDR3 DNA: TGTGCCAGCCTCCGTAAAAACACCGGG. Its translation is CASLRKNTG. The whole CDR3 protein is CASLRKNTGQLYF.